Below are 17 T cell receptor beta chains sequenced from a single sample in a study of cytomegalovirus exposure and HLA in healthy donors. PCR used 60 Vbeta primers and 13 Jbeta primers. Here immunoSEQ multiplex PCR was the method, and the copy in TCRdb shows in-frame clones only, minus some. The sample gives 200,000 to 250,000 clones, 60% to 80% of which show up once; around 2% is in the top ten. Sequencing input: PBMCs. The receptor source for this set is a man younger than 35 in good health and CMV-seronegative.

With respect to this clone: One end of the junction is discordant with germline, which a read error may explain. The chain couples TRBV7-9 to TRBJ2-2; D is perhaps TRBD2 (5 bases). This CDR3 contains 17 residues. Germline CDR1 reads SEHNR; CDR2 reads FQNEAQ (reference sequence). CDR3 nucleotide sequence: TGTGCCAGCTGCTTGGAACCGGGGAAAGCCGGAACCGGGGAGCTGTTTTTT. Translation gives CASCLEPGKAGTGELFF.

This clone has just a few counts. The CDR3 DNA follows: TGTGCCAGCAAAACTAGCGGGAGGGGCTCCTACGAGCAGTACTTC. This translates into CASKTSGRGSYEQYF. The chain joins TRBV28 to TRBJ2-7; 13 bases match TRBD2. Germline V CDR1 and CDR2: MDHEN, SYDVKM. J lost 0 bases, V lost 7 bases, and 3 bases had no gene match. The CDR3 covers 15 residues.

This chain uses TRBV27 with TRBJ2-7; 9 nucleotides line up with TRBD1. The length of the CDR3 is 17 residues. Germline CDR1 and CDR2: MNHEY and SMNVEV (reference sequence). With 5 bases clipped from V and 2 bases from J, the junction kept 13 bases outside the gene matches. DNA of the CDR3: TGTGCCAGCAGTCATTATCATCCGGGACAGGGCACCTACGAGCAGTACTTC. It specifies CASSHYHPGQGTYEQYF.

This clone turned up a few times. The chain joins TRBV2 to TRBJ1-4; D unresolved. Germline V gives CDR1 SNHLY, CDR2 FYNNEI. The CDR3 is 14 residues long. V was shortened by 2 bases and J by 6 bases, with 10 bases between the two germline ends. DNA for the CDR3: TGTGCCAGCAGTGAACAGGTCGCCGATGAAAAACTGTTTTTT. Translation: CASSEQVADEKLFF.

This clone was observed a handful of times. This chain links TRBV7-3 with TRBJ2-5, with 9 positions matching TRBD1. V lost 5 bases and J lost 1; bases outside the gene matches: 2. The CDR3 has 14 amino acids. Germline lookup yields CDR1 SGHTA and CDR2 FQGTGA. The CDR3 loop is CASSQTGGQETQYF. The CDR3 DNA reads as TGTGCCAGCAGCCAGACAGGGGGCCAAGAGACCCAGTACTTC.

The V gene is TRBV5-5, the J gene TRBJ1-3; the match to TRBD1 covers 9 bases. The germline gives CDR1 SGHKS, CDR2 YYEKEE (reference sequence). CDR3 size: 17 residues. J gave up 4 bases and V 3 bases, and 11 bases lay outside the gene matches. DNA for the CDR3: TGTGCCAGCAGCTCATCGACAGGGGGGTCGTGGGGAAACACCATATATTTT. Amino acid sequence: CASSSSTGGSWGNTIYF.

The chain has TRBV11-2 and TRBJ2-7, with 15 bases identical to TRBD2. V shed 1 base and J 3 bases; nucleotides not matched to a gene: 4. CDR1 SGHAT and CDR2 FQNNGV come from the germline V gene. CDR3 size: 17 residues. The CDR3 sequence: CASSLVPGLAGGYEQYF. The CDR3 DNA reads as TGTGCCAGCAGCTTAGTTCCGGGACTAGCGGGGGGCTACGAGCAGTACTTC.

The rearrangement joins TRBV2 to TRBJ1-5; 7 nucleotides agree with TRBD1. The junction had 10 bases not matched to a gene; V was cut back by 6 bases and J by 2 bases. This CDR3 is built from 16 residues. CDR1 is SNHLY, CDR2 FYNNEI, per germline. The CDR3, as DNA: TGTGCCAGCAGATCGACAGGGCCGACCGGCAATCAGCCCCAGCATTTT. The encoded protein is CASRSTGPTGNQPQHF.

The chain joins TRBV5-4 to TRBJ1-1, with D perhaps matching TRBD1 (5 bases). The germline V and J ends were trimmed by 3 bases and 0 bases, with 9 bases remaining between them. Germline assignment: CDR1 SGHNT and CDR2 YYREEE (reference sequence). This CDR3 comprises 14 residues. In DNA form, the CDR3 reads TGTGCCAGCAGCTGGGGCGGAATGAACACTGAAGCTTTCTTT. It translates to CASSWGGMNTEAFF. Full variable domain (missing parts from reference TRBV5-4 and TRBJ1-1): ETGVTQSPTHLIKTRGQQVTLRCSSQSGHNTVSWYQQALGQGPQFIFQYYREEENGRGNFPPRFSGLQFPNYSSELNVNALELDDSALYLCASSWGGMNTEAFFGQGTRLTVV.

V usage is TRBV30 and J usage is TRBJ2-1; 12 bases line up with TRBD1. Germline V gives CDR1 GTSNPN, CDR2 SVGIG (reference sequence). This CDR3 spans 15 amino acids. Trimming cost V 1 base and J 7 bases; bases outside gene matches: 5. Here the CDR3 DNA reads TGTGCCTGGAGTGCCGGGACAGGGGGCTGGAATGAGCAGTTCTTC. Translating gives CAWSAGTGGWNEQFF.

The chain combines TRBV6-5 with TRBJ2-3, with D perhaps matching TRBD1 (5 bases). Looked up from germline, CDR1 is MNHEY and CDR2 is SVGAGI. V dropped 4 bases and J dropped 0 bases, with 14 bases sitting between them. The CDR3 runs 16 residues. CDR3 sequence reads: CASSFSRKGSTDTQYF. CDR3 nucleotides: TGTGCCAGCAGTTTCTCCCGCAAGGGGAGCACAGATACGCAGTATTTT.

J is TRBJ2-7 and V is TRBV4-2, with 8 bases that match TRBD1. Germline V gene sequence: CDR1 LGHNA, CDR2 YNFKEQ. V trimming: 5 bases; J trimming: 2 bases; junction bases outside the gene matches: 8. This CDR3 comprises 15 residues. In DNA, the CDR3 is TGTGCCAGCAGCTCCGGGACAGGAAAAACCTACGAGCAGTACTTC. It specifies CASSSGTGKTYEQYF.

This clone occurred a few times. This chain links TRBV7-2 with TRBJ1-1, with TRBD1 identical over 7 bases. After removal of 5 bases from V and 3 bases from J, the junction contained 3 bases not matched to a gene. The CDR3 runs 13 residues. Germline V gene data show CDR1 as SGHTA and CDR2 as FQGNSA. The CDR3 loop is CASSRDSYTEAFF. In DNA, the CDR3 is TGTGCCAGCAGCAGGGACAGTTACACTGAAGCTTTCTTT. The full variable domain, rest sourced from reference TRBV7-2 and TRBJ1-1, is GAGVSQSPSNKVTEKGKDVELRCDPISGHTALYWYRQSLGQGLEFLIYFQGNSAPDKSGLPSDRFSAERTGGSVSTLTIQRTQQEDSAVYLCASSRDSYTEAFFGQGTRLTVV.

The V gene is TRBV2, the J gene TRBJ1-2; no firm D call. The CDR3 extends over 13 amino acids. Trimming removed 3 bases at V and 4 bases at J, with 9 bases between. CDR1 is SNHLY, CDR2 FYNNEI, per germline. CDR3 protein: CASSEEKFYGYTF. CDR3 DNA sequence: TGTGCCAGCAGTGAGGAGAAGTTCTATGGCTACACCTTC.

V and J are TRBV7-3 and TRBJ2-1; 10 bases agree with TRBD1. CDR1 SGHTA and CDR2 FQGTGA come from the germline V gene. V shed 5 bases and J 4 bases; nucleotides not matched to a gene: 5. The CDR3 length is 15 residues. The CDR3 DNA reads as TGTGCCAGCAGCCTCGACAGGGGGCCGTACAATGAGCAGTTCTTC. This codes for CASSLDRGPYNEQFF.

The chain is built from TRBV7-9 and TRBJ2-5, with a possible D match to TRBD2 (5 bases). CDR3 length: 15 residues. The germline V gene encodes CDR1 SEHNR and CDR2 FQNEAQ (reference sequence). V lost 4 bases and J 7 bases, leaving 19 bases between the germline ends. CDR3 DNA sequence: TGTGCCAGCAGCTCCTCCGACCAGTCCCGGGGGACCCAGTACTTC. It codes for CASSSSDQSRGTQYF.

J is TRBJ1-2 and V is TRBV11-3; the match to TRBD1 covers 7 bases. Germline CDR1 reads SGHNT; CDR2 reads YENEEA. This CDR3 comprises 15 residues. V dropped 5 bases and J dropped 6; count of bases not matched to a gene: 12. CDR3 nucleotide sequence: TGTGCCAGCAGCCGACGGACAGGTCTAGGACATGGCTACACCTTC. Amino acid sequence: CASSRRTGLGHGYTF.